This T cell receptor beta chain was sequenced during a study of blood T cell repertoires in COVID-19. Study summary: Researchers got acute and convalescent COVID-19 samples from the United States, Italy and Spain.

Source study methods: Amplified reference gene primers provided the basis for estimating nucleated cell counts. The protocol was immunoSEQ multiplex PCR, while the TCRdb copy is restricted to in-frame clones and leaves out a portion. The V and J calls and the clone size are those of that table, but D and trimming were determined from the DNA. Here the sample spans about 220,000 clones, around 84% being singletons. V shed 4 bases and J 5 bases; nucleotides not matched to a gene: 6. The CDR3 runs to 15 residues. Per the germline V gene, CDR1 is SGHNT and CDR2 is YYREEE (reference sequence). Sequenced material: peripheral blood. The J gene is TRBJ2-1, the V gene TRBV5-4; 10 bases agree with TRBD1. The sequence derives from a human donor in a cohort sampled during active COVID-19. CDR3 region: CASSARDRGNNEQFF. DNA for the CDR3: TGTGCCAGCAGCGCCCGGGACAGGGGAAACAATGAGCAGTTCTTC.